This is a list of T cell receptor beta chains from one sample in a study of T cell repertoires in cytomegalovirus infection. Their cognate antigens are unknown. TCRdb analysed the reads with MiXCR anew, one entry per CDR3 protein. Of about 60,000 distinct CDR3 sequences in the sample, around 20% were seen once. The input for sequencing was CD8+ T cells from cultured PBMCs, taken from culture after CMV antigen stimulation. These receptor sequences come from a human donor in good health (CMV status not recorded). Some clones in this sample may be carry-over from other donors' samples. CDR3s include the opening cysteine and the closing phenylalanine or tryptophan. The D gene is left open where the match is weak. Clone size appears in some rows only: once, few, many, or a class for an expanded clone.

cdr3_aa cdr3_nt j_call d_call cdr3_length v_call clone_size
CASSLNGPLGETQYF TGTGCCAGCAGCTTAAATGGTCCGCTCGGAGAGACCCAGTACTTC TRBJ2-5 - 15 TRBV7-3 -
CATKGSGIEYF TGTGCCACCAAAGGATCGGGTATCGAGTACTTC TRBJ2-7 - 11 TRBV12-3/TRBV12-4 -
CASSSSRGAYNEQFF TGCGCCAGCAGCTCGTCCCGGGGGGCATACAATGAGCAGTTCTTC TRBJ2-1 - 15 TRBV5-1 few
CASSLDLTETQYF TGTGCCAGCAGCTTAGACCTCACGGAGACCCAGTACTTC TRBJ2-5 - 13 TRBV7-2 few
CASTKQGSNQPQHF TGTGCCAGCACCAAACAGGGGAGCAATCAGCCCCAGCATTTT TRBJ1-5 TRBD1 14 TRBV12-3/TRBV12-4 -
CASARDRGRTGELFF TGTGCCAGCGCACGAGACAGGGGAAGGACCGGGGAGCTGTTTTTT TRBJ2-2 TRBD1 15 TRBV7-3 -
CASSLGTGFGYTF TGTGCCAGCAGTCTGGGAACAGGGTTTGGCTACACCTTC TRBJ1-2 - 13 TRBV27 -
CATSRGVGNEQFF TGTGCCACCAGCAGAGGGGTGGGCAATGAGCAGTTCTTC TRBJ2-1 - 13 TRBV15 -
CASSFAQPNTEAFF TGTGCCAGCAGCTTTGCACAACCGAACACTGAAGCTTTCTTT TRBJ1-1 - 14 TRBV5-4 -
CASSSEEVAYEQYF TGCGCCAGCAGCTCCGAGGAGGTCGCCTACGAGCAGTACTTC TRBJ2-7 - 14 TRBV5-1 -
CASSLRFPGSWDEQFF TGCGCCAGTTCACTCAGGTTCCCGGGGAGTTGGGATGAGCAGTTCTTC TRBJ2-1 - 16 TRBV4-3 few
CASRGYRGTEAFF TGTGCCAGCAGGGGGTACAGGGGCACTGAAGCTTTCTTT TRBJ1-1 TRBD1 13 TRBV11-2 -